Sequencing of this T cell receptor beta chain was carried out in a study of cytomegalovirus exposure and HLA in healthy donors. General observations from the study: Analyzed later, most CMV-associated TCR beta chains appeared HLA-restricted.

V shed 3 bases and J 2 bases; nucleotides not matched to a gene: 7. CDR3 length: 14 amino acids. CDR1 is GTSNPN and CDR2 is SVGIG in the germline V gene (reference sequence). About this clone: The antigen is undetermined.

The PCR ran on 60 Vbeta and 13 Jbeta primers. The method was immunoSEQ multiplex PCR; TCRdb's version includes in-frame clones alone and lacks a portion of them. The repertoire holds 130,000 to 150,000 clones, with around 84% as singletons. The chain is built from TRBV30 and TRBJ2-7, with 7 bases fitting TRBD1. The clonotype comes from a boy between 2 and 10 years old in good health and CMV-seronegative. Specimen: PBMCs. Here the CDR3 reads CAWRPDRTTYEQYF. CDR3 DNA: TGTGCCTGGAGACCGGACAGGACGACCTACGAGCAGTACTTC.